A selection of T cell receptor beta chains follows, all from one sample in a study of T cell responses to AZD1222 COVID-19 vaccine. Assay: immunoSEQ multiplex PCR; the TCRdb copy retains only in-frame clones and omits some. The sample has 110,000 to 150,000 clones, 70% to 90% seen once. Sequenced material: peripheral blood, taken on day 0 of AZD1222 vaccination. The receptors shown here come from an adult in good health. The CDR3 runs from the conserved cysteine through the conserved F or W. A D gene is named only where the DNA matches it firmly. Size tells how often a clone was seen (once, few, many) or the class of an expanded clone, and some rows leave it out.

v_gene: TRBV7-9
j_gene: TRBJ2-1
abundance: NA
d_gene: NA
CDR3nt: TGTGCCAGCAGCTTAGCTAATGATGAGCAGTTCTTC
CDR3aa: CASSLANDEQFF

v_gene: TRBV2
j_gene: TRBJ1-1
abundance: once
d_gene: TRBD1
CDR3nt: TGTGCCAGCAGCGGACAGGGGAACGCTGAAGCTTTCTTT
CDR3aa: CASSGQGNAEAFF

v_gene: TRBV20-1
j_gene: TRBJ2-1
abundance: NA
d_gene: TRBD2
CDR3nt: TGCAGTGCTAGTGCTCTCGGAGCGGGGGCCAACAATGAGCAGTTCTTC
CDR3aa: CSASALGAGANNEQFF

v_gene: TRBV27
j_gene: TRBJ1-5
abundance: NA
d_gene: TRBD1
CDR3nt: TGTGCCAGCAAGTGGTCGACAGGGCCCAATCAGCCCCAGCATTTT
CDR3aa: CASKWSTGPNQPQHF

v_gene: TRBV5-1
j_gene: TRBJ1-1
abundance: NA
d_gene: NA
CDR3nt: TGCGCCAGCAGCTTTTTTGGTGTCACTGAAGCTTTCTTT
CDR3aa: CASSFFGVTEAFF

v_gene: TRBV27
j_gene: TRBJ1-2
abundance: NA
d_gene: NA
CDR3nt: TGTGCCAGCAGTTTAAGGTGGGGGACTAACTATGGCTACACCTTC
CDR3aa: CASSLRWGTNYGYTF

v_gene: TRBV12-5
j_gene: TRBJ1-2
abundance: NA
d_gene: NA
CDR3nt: TGTGCTAGTGGTTTGGTACTTGGAACGGGGAACTATGGCTACACCTTC
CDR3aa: CASGLVLGTGNYGYTF

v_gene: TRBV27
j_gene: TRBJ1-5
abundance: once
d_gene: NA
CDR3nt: TGTGCCAGCGGCCCCAATCAGCCCCAGCATTTT
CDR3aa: CASGPNQPQHF

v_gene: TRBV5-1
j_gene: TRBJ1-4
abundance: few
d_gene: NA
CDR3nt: TGCGCCAGCAGCTTGGGAAGGATGCCGGAAAAACTGTTTTTT
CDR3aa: CASSLGRMPEKLFF

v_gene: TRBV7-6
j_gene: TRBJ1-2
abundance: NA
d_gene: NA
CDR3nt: TGTGCCAGCACCCACGGGGGCTATGGCTACACCTTC
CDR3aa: CASTHGGYGYTF

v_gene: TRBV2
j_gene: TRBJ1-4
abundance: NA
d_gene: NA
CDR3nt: TGTGCCAGCGGTCGCGTAGGGATCAACTATGAAAAACTGTTTTTT
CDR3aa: CASGRVGINYEKLFF

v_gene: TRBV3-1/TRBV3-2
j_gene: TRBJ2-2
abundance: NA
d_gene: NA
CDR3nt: TGTGCCAGCAGCCAAAAGGGGACCACGAACACCGGGGAGCTGTTTTTT
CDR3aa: CASSQKGTTNTGELFF

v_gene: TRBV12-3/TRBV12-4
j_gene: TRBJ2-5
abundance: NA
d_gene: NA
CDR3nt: TGTGCCAGCAGGACCGGGGGAGAGACCCAGTACTTC
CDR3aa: CASRTGGETQYF

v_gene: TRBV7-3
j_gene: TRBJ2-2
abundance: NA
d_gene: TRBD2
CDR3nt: TGTGCCAGCAGCTCCACGGGGGGGGACAACACCGGGGAGCTGTTTTTT
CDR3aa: CASSSTGGDNTGELFF

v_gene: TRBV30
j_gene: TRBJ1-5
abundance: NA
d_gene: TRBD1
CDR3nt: TGTGCCTGGAGTGTACAGGGGAATCAGCCCCAGCATTTT
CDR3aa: CAWSVQGNQPQHF

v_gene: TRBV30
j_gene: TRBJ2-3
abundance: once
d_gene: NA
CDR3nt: TGTGCCTGGAGTGTACAGGGAGGGAGAGATACGCAGTATTTT
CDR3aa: CAWSVQGGRDTQYF

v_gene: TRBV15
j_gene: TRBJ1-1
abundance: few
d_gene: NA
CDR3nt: TGTGCCACCAGCAGAGATCGTAGCAGGAGCACTGAAGCTTTCTTT
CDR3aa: CATSRDRSRSTEAFF

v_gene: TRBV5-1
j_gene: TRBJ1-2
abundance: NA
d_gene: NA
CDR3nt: TGCGCCAGCAGCCAAGAAAACTATCGCTACACCTTC
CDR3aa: CASSQENYRYTF

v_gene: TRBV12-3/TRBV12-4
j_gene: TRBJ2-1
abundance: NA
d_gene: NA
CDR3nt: TGTGCCAGCAGTTTCAGAAACTACAATGAGCAGTTCTTC
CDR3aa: CASSFRNYNEQFF

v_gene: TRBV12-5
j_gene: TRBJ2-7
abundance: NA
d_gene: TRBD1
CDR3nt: TGTGCTAGTGGTTTGCCGGGACAGGAGAAGTACTTC
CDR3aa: CASGLPGQEKYF

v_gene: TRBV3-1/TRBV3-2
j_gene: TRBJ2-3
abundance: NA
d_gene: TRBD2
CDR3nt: TGTGCCAGCAGCCAGGTATCACTAGCGGGGGGCACGGATACGCAGTATTTT
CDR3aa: CASSQVSLAGGTDTQYF

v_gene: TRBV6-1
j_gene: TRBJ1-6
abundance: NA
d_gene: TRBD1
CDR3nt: TGTGCCAGCAGTGAATCCCGGCAGGGGGCTTCACCCCTCCACTTT
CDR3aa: CASSESRQGASPLHF

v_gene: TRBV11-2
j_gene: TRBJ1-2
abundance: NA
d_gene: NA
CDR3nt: TGTGCCAGCAGCCCACCGTCGCGGGGGGCCGGTGGCTACACCTTC
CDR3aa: CASSPPSRGAGGYTF

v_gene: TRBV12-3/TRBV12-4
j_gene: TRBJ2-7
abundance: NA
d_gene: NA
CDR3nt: TGTGCCAGCAGCTTCCCCCGCTACGAGCAGTACTTC
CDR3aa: CASSFPRYEQYF

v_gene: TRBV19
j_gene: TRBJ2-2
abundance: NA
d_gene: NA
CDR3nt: TGTGCCAGTAGTATGCTTCGGGAAACCGGGGAGCTGTTTTTT
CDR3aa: CASSMLRETGELFF

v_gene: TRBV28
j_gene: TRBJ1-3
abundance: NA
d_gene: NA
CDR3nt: TGTGCCAGCAGGGGGGAGAGCTCTGGAAACACCATATATTTT
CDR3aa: CASRGESSGNTIYF

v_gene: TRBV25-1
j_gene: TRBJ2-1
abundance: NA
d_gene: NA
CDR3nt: TGTGCCAGCAGTGAATACGGCTATCTTGAGCAGTTCTTC
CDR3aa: CASSEYGYLEQFF

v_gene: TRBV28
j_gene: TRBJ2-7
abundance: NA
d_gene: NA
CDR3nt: TGTGCCAGCAGTTTTCGAGTTAGCGCCAGACCCTACGAGCAGTACTTC
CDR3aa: CASSFRVSARPYEQYF

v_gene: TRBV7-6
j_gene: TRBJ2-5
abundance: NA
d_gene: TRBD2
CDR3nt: TGTGCCAGCAGCTTAGATACGACTAGCGGGAGACAGACCCAGTACTTC
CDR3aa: CASSLDTTSGRQTQYF

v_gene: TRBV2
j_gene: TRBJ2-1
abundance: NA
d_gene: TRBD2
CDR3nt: TGTGCCAGCAGTGAAGCCCTGGGACTAGCGGGAGTCAATGAGCAGTTCTTC
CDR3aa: CASSEALGLAGVNEQFF

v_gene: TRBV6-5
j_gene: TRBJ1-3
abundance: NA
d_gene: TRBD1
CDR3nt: TGTGCCAGCAGTTGGACAGGGGAAGCTGGAAACACCATATATTTT
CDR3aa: CASSWTGEAGNTIYF

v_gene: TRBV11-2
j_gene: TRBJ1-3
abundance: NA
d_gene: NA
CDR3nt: TGTGCCAGCAGCCAGGACAGAAACACCATATATTTT
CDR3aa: CASSQDRNTIYF

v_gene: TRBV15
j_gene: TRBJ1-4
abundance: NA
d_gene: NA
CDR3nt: TGTGCCACCAGCAGAGTCCCGCAGGACACGGGTGAAAAACTGTTTTTT
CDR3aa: CATSRVPQDTGEKLFF

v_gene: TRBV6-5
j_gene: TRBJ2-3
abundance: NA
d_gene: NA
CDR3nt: TGTGCCAGCAGTCGGGGACGGGAAGGGGCGCAGTATTTT
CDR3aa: CASSRGREGAQYF

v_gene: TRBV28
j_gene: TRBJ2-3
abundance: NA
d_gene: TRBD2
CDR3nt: TGTGCCGCGTCAACGGGAGGGAGTCTCACAGATACGCAGTATTTT
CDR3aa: CAASTGGSLTDTQYF

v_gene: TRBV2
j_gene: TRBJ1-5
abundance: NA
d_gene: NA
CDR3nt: TGTGCCAGCAGGAGGGCCGGTGGGGGCAATCAGCCCCAGCATTTT
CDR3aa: CASRRAGGGNQPQHF

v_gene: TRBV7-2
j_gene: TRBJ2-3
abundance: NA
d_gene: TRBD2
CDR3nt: TGTGCCAGCAGCCCCGAGACGGGAGGGCCATTAGATACGCAGTATTTT
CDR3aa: CASSPETGGPLDTQYF

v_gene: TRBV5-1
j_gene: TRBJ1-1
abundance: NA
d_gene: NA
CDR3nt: TGCGCCAGCAGCGCGGGACACCAGAACACTGAAGCTTTCTTT
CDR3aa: CASSAGHQNTEAFF

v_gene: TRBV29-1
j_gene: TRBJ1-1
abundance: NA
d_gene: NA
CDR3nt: TGCAGCGTCGGCAGACGAACAGGGAACACTGAAGCTTTCTTT
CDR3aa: CSVGRRTGNTEAFF

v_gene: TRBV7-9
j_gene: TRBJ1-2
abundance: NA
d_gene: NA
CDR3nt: TGTGCCAGCAGCTCACTCAGGGTGCAGATCAATGGCTACACCTTC
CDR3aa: CASSSLRVQINGYTF

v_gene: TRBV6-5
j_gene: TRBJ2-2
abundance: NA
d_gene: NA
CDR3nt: TGTGCCAGCAGCCCGACAGCATTCGGGGAGCTGTTTTTT
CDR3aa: CASSPTAFGELFF

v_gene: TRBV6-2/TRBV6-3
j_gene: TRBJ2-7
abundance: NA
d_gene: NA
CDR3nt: TGTGCCAGCAGCATTAGGAGCCGGGCAACCTACGAGCAGTACTTC
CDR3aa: CASSIRSRATYEQYF